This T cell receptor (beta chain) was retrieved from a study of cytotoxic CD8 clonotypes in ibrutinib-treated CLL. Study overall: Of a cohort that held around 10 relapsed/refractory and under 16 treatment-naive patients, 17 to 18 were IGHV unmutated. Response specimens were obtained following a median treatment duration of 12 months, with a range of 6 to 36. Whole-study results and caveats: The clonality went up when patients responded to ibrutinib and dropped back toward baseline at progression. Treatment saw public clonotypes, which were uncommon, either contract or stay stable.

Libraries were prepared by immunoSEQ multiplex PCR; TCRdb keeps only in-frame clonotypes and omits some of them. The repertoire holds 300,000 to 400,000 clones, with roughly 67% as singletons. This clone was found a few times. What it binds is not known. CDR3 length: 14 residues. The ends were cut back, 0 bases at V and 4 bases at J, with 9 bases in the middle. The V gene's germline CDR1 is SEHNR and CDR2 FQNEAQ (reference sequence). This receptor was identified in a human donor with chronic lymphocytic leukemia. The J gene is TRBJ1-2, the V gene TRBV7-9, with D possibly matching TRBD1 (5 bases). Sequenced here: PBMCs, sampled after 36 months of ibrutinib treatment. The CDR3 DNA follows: TGTGCCAGCAGCTTAGCGGGGGGAGCCTATGGCTACACCTTC. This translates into CASSLAGGAYGYTF. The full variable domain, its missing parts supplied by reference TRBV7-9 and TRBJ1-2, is DTGVSQNPRHKITKRGQNVTFRCDPISEHNRLYWYRQTLGQGPEFLTYFQNEAQLEKSRLLSDRFSAERPKGSFSTLEIQRTEQGDSAMYLCASSLAGGAYGYTFGSGTRLTVV.